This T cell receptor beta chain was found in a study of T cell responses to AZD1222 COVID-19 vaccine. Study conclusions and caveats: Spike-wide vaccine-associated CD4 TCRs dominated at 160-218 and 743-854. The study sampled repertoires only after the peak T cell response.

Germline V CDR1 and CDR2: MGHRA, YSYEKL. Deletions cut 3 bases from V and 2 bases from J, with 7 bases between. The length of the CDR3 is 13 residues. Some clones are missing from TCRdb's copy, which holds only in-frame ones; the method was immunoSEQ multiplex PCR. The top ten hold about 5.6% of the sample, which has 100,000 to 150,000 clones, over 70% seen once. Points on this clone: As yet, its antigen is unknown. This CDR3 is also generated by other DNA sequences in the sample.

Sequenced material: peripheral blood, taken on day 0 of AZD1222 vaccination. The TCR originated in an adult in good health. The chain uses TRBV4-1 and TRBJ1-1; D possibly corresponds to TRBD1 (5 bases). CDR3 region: CASSQGPNTEAFF. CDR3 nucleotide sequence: TGCGCCAGCAGCCAGGGGCCCAACACTGAAGCTTTCTTT.